This T cell receptor (beta chain) was captured by sequencing in a study of OX40 agonist ivuxolimab in advanced cancers. Study information: Dose-escalation patients were diagnosed with hepatocellular carcinoma, melanoma, renal cell cancer or head and neck cancer. Partial responses were observed in three patients, of whom one had hepatocellular carcinoma and two had cutaneous melanoma.

The V and J ends lost 4 bases and 1 base respectively, with 15 bases between them. The CDR3 length is 16 residues. CDR1 is SGHRS, CDR2 YFSETQ, per germline. Clones were read by immunoSEQ multiplex PCR, and TCRdb kept only the in-frame ones, dropping some. The repertoire holds about 66,000 clones, with around 87% as singletons. The sequence was collected from an adult with an advanced solid tumor such as melanoma, head and neck, liver or kidney cancer. The source material was CD4+ or CD8+ T cells sorted from blood, sampled in a trial of the OX40 agonist ivuxolimab. The chain recombines TRBV5-1 with TRBJ1-3; maybe TRBD1 (5 bases). The CDR3 reads CASSSDLGGSGNTIYF. In DNA form, the CDR3 reads TGCGCCAGCAGCAGCGACCTCGGGGGGTCTGGAAACACCATATATTTT.